Only a few counts were recorded for the clone carrying this T cell receptor (beta chain). This clone may be a read error of a much larger clone one base away. The data originate from a study of breast tumors, draining lymph nodes, adjacent tissues. V dropped 5 bases and J dropped 1; count of bases not matched to a gene: 5. Germline loops: CDR1 MNHEY, CDR2 SVGAGI. This CDR3 is built from 14 residues. TCRdb itself ran the multiplex PCR reads through MiXCR, one entry per CDR3 protein. The table has approximately 250,000 distinct CDR3 sequences, about 34% seen once; the top ten hold approximately 3.6%. Breast cancer patients provided tissue from their axillary draining lymph nodes.

The sequenced sample was axillary lymph node tissue. This receptor was obtained from a female donor with breast cancer. Some clones in this sample may be carry-over from other donors' samples. This chain connects TRBV6-5 to TRBJ2-7, with TRBD2 matching 7 bases. The CDR3 DNA reads as TGTGCCAGCAGTCGGGCGGGAGTATCCTACGAGCAGTACTTC. Encoded protein: CASSRAGVSYEQYF.